One and the same sample provided the 10 T cell receptor beta chains below, sequenced in a study of identical twins. TCRdb reprocessed the 5' RACE reads with MiXCR, giving one entry per CDR3 protein. The sample holds a few hundred thousand distinct CDR3 sequences, 13% to 15% seen once. The same sample was also studied in work on yellow fever vaccine responses in identical twins.

The sample comprised CD4+ T cells sorted from blood. These receptors were obtained from a young woman in good health.

This rearrangement joins TRBV29-1 to TRBJ2-5; 8 nucleotides align to TRBD2. Germline CDR1 SQVTM, CDR2 ANQGSEA. V gave up 6 bases and J gave up 2 bases; unmatched junction bases: 2. The CDR3 runs to 12 residues. CDR3 region: CSVGLGQETQYF. CDR3 nucleotide sequence: TGCAGCGTGGGACTAGGACAAGAGACCCAGTACTTC.

The chain links TRBV2 to TRBJ1-2; tentative D call: TRBD1 (6 bases). CDR3 length equals 15 residues. Germline CDR1 is SNHLY and CDR2 is FYNNEI. Trimming shortened V by 3 bases and J by 2 bases, and 13 bases separated the two germline ends. CDR3 protein: CASSDDRTINYGYTF. As DNA, the CDR3 is TGTGCCAGCAGTGACGACAGGACCATAAACTATGGCTACACCTTC.

J is TRBJ2-7 and V is TRBV11-1; 9 positions agree with TRBD2. V shed 0 bases, J shed 9 bases, and the junction held 6 bases outside the gene matches. Germline CDR1 is SGHAT and CDR2 is FQDESV (reference sequence). The CDR3 consists of 14 residues. The CDR3 region has the DNA TGTGCCAGCAGCTTAGCGGAAACTAGCGGGTGGCAGTACTTC. The encoded protein is CASSLAETSGWQYF.

V and J are TRBV12-3 or TRBV12-4 and TRBJ2-3, with D perhaps TRBD1 (5 bases). The CDR3 is 15 amino acids. V lost 6 bases to trimming and J lost 3 bases, with 16 bases between them. CDR3 protein: CASSSLTGFTDTQYF. The CDR3 DNA reads TGTGCCAGCAGCTCCCTAACAGGTTTTACAGATACGCAGTATTTT.

At least ten counts were recorded for this clonotype. The chain joins TRBV10-3 to TRBJ2-1; TRBD2 agrees at 14 bases. After removal of 11 bases from V and 8 bases from J, the junction contained 8 bases not matched to a gene. The CDR3 loop spans 14 amino acids. Germline CDR1 and CDR2: ENHRY and SYGVKD. In nucleotides, the CDR3 is TGTGCCTCTCGAGGGACTAGCGGGGGTTATGAGCAGTTCTTC. Protein sequence: CASRGTSGGYEQFF.

This chain joins TRBV19 and TRBJ2-6; possibly TRBD1 for D (6 bases). The CDR3 contains 17 residues. Germline lookup yields CDR1 LNHDA and CDR2 SQIVND (reference sequence). V was cut by 3 bases and J by 2 bases, with 14 bases left in between. CDR3 sequence reads: CASSIAYRETGANVLTF. The CDR3 nucleotides read TGTGCCAGTAGTATCGCCTACAGGGAGACTGGGGCCAACGTCCTGACTTTC. Filled out from reference TRBV19 and TRBJ2-6, the complete variable domain reads DGGITQSPKYLFRKEGQNVTLSCEQNLNHDAMYWYRQDPGQGLRLIYYSQIVNDFQKGDIAEGYSVSREKKESFPLTVTSAQKNPTAFYLCASSIAYRETGANVLTFGAGSRLTVL.

Many counts were recorded for this clonotype. The chain couples TRBV18 to TRBJ1-2, with D possibly matching TRBD1 (6 bases). The CDR3 spans 13 residues. Trimming left V 3 bases short and J 8 bases short, with 13 bases between. Germline V gene lookup returns CDR1 KGHSH and CDR2 LQKENI. The CDR3 DNA sequence: TGTGCCAGCTCACCCAACAGGGTTTTGGGCTACACCTTC. Protein: CASSPNRVLGYTF.

The chain couples TRBV6-9 to TRBJ2-7; TRBD2 is a possible D gene (6 bases). This CDR3 comprises 17 residues. Trimming took 9 bases from V and 0 from J, leaving 24 bases between them. Looked up from germline, CDR1 is MNHGY and CDR2 is SVAAGI. The CDR3 sequence: CASSIRIPGLYSYEQYF. The CDR3 region has the DNA TGTGCCAGTAGTATTCGTATACCGGGACTTTACTCCTACGAGCAGTACTTC.

This clonotype showed up just once. The CDR3 DNA reads as TGTGCCAGCAAATCCAACTTAGCTTACAATGAGCAGTTCTTC. Its protein product is CASKSNLAYNEQFF. The rearrangement joins TRBV9 to TRBJ2-1; D unresolved. The CDR3 totals 14 residues. Germline CDR1 SGDLS, CDR2 YYNGEE. V lost 6 bases to trimming and J lost 4 bases, with 14 bases between them.

This clonotype was observed a handful of times. V is TRBV11-1 and J is TRBJ2-4; TRBD1 matches at 8 bases. Losses at the gene ends were 2 bases for V and 2 bases for J; bases not matched to a gene: 8. Per germline, CDR1 SGHAT and CDR2 FQDESV (reference sequence). This CDR3 region has 17 residues. The chain's CDR3 is CASSLKTGAGSKNIQYF. CDR3 DNA sequence: TGTGCCAGCAGCTTAAAGACAGGGGCGGGATCCAAAAACATTCAGTACTTC.